This paragraph reports one T cell receptor (beta chain). Antigen specificity is unknown. Trimming removed 8 bases at V and 1 base at J, with 11 bases between. The CDR3 is made up of 13 amino acids. The germline CDR1 and CDR2 sequences are MDHEN and SYDVKM. These data originate in a study of blood T cells in healthy people across ages. Study results and limitations: There was a strong correlation between TCR beta diversity and naive T cell percentage. It was the long-lived donors that had more naive CD4+ cells and higher diversity than aged donors.

It was with a sample-barcoded 5' primer and a J-beta primer mix that a second PCR of roughly 7 to 12 cycles was run. Every single cDNA molecule received a tag from a template-switch adaptor with 12 random nucleotides. TCRdb processed the 5' RACE reads anew with MiXCR; each CDR3 protein has one entry. The sample consists of fewer than 900,000 distinct CDR3 sequences, 35% to 45% of them appearing once. Drawn from each donor were around 10 milliliters of peripheral blood. This chain uses TRBV28 with TRBJ2-5; D is possibly TRBD2 (6 bases). Sequenced material: blood. This clonotype originated in a woman aged 60-70 years in good health. The CDR3 DNA reads TGTGCCAGCGGGGGAGGACGCCAAGAGACCCAGTACTTC. Translating gives CASGGGRQETQYF.